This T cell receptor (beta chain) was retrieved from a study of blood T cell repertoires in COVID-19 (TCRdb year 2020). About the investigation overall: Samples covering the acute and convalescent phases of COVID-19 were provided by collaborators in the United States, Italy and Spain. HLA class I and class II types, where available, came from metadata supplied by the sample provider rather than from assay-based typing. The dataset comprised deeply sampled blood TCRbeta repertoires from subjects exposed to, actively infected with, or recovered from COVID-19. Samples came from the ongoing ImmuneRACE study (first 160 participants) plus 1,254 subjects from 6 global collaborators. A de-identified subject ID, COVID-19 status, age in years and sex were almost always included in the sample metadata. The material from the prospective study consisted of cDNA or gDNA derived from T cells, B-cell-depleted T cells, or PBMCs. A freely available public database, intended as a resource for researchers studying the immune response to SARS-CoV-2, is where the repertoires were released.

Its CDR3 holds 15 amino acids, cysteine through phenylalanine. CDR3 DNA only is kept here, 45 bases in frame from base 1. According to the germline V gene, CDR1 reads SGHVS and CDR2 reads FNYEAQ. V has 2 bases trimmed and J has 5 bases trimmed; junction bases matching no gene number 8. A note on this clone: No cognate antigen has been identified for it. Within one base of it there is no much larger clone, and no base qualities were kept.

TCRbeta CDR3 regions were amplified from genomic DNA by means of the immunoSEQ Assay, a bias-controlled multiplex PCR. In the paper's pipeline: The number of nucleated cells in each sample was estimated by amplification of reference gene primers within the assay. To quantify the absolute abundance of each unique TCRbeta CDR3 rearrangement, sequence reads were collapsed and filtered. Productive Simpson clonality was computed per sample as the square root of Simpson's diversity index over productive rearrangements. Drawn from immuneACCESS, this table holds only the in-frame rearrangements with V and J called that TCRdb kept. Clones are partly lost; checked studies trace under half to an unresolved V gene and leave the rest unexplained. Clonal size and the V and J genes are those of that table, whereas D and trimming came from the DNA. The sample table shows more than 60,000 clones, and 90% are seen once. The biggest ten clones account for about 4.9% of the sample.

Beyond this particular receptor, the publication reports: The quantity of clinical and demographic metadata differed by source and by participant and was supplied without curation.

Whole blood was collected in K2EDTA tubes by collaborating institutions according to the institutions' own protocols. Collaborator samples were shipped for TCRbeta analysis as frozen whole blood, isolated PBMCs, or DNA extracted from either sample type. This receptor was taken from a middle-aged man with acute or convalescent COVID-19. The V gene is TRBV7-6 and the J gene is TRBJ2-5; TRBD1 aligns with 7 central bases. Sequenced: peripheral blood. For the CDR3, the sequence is CASSLPRQGLETQYF. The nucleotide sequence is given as TGTGCCAGCAGCTTACCCAGACAGGGTTTGGAGACCCAGTACTTC.